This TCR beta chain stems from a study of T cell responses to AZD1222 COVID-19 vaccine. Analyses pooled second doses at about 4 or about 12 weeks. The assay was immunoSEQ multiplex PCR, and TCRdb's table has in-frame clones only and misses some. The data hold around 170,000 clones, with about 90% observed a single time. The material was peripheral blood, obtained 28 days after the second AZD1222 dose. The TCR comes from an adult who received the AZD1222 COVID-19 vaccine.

The CDR3 DNA sequence: TGTGCCAGCATTAGAGGGTCACAAGGAGACACCATATATTTT. Translated, it gives CASIRGSQGDTIYF. The V and J genes are TRBV2 and TRBJ1-3; no firm D call. CDR3 length: 14 amino acids. Looked up from germline, CDR1 is SNHLY and CDR2 is FYNNEI. The germline V and J ends were trimmed by 7 bases and 8 bases, with 18 bases remaining between them.